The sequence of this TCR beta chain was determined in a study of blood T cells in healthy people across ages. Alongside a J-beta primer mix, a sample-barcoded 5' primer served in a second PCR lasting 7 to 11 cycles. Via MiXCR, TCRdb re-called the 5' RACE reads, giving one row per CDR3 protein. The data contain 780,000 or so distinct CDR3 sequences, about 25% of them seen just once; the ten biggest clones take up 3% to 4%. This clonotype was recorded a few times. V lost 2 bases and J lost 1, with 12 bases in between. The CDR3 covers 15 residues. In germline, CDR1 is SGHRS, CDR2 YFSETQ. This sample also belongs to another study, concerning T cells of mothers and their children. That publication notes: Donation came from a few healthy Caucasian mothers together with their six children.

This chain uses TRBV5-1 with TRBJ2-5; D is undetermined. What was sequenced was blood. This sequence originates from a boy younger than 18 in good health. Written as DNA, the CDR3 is TGCGCCAGCAGCTTTGGAGTTGCCGGCCAAGAGACCCAGTACTTC. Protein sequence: CASSFGVAGQETQYF.